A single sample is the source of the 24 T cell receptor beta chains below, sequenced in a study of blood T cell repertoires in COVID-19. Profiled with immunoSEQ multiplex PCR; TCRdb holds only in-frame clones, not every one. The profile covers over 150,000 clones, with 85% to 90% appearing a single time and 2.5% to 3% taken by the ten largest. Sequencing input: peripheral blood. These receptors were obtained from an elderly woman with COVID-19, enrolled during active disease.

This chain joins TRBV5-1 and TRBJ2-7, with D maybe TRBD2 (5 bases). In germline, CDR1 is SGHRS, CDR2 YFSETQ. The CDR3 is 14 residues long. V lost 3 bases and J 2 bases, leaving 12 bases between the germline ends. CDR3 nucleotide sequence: TGCGCCAGCAGCTCCAGGACTTCGACCTACGAGCAGTACTTC. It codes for CASSSRTSTYEQYF. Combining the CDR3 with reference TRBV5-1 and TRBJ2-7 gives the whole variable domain KAGVTQTPRYLIKTRGQQVTLSCSPISGHRSVSWYQQTPGQGLQFLFEYFSETQRNKGNFPGRFSGRQFSNSRSEMNVSTLELGDSALYLCASSSRTSTYEQYFGPGTRLTVT.

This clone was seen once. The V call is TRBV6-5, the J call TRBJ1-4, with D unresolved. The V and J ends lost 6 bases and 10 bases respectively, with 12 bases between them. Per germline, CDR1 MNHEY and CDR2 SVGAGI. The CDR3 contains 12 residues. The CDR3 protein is CASSFFSRKLFF. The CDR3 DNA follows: TGTGCCAGCAGCTTCTTTTCGAGAAAACTGTTTTTT.

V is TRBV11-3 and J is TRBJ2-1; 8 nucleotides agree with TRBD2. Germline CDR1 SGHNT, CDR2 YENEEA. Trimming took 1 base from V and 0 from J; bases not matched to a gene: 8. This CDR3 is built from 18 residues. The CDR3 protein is CASSLGRTSSSSYNEQFF. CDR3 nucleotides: TGTGCCAGCAGCTTAGGGAGGACTAGCAGCAGCTCCTACAATGAGCAGTTCTTC.

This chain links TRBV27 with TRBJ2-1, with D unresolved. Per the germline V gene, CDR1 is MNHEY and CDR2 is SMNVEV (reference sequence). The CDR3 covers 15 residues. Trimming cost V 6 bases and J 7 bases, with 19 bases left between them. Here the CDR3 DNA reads TGTGCCAGCAGCAAGGATGGGCCTTACCAAAATGAGCAGTTCTTC. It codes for CASSKDGPYQNEQFF.

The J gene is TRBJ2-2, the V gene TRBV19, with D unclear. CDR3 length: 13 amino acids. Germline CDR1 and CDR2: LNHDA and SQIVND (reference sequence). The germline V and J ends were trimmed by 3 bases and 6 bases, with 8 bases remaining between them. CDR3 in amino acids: CASSIRVAGELFF. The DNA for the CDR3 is TGTGCCAGTAGTATTCGGGTTGCCGGGGAGCTGTTTTTT.

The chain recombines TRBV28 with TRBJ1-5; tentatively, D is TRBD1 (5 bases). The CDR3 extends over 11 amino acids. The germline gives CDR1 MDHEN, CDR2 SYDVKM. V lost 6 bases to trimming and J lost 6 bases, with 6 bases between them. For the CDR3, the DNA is TGTGCCAGCAGGGGGGGTCAGCCCCAGCATTTT. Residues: CASRGGQPQHF. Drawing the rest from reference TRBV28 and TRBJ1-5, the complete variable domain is DVKVTQSSRYLVKRTGEKVFLECVQDMDHENMFWYRQDPGLGLRLIYFSYDVKMKEKGDIPEGYSVSREKKERFSLILESASTNQTSMYLCASRGGQPQHFGDGTRLSIL.

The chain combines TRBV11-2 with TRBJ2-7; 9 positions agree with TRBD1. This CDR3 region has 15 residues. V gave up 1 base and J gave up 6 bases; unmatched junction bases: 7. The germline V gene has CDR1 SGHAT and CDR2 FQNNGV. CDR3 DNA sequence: TGTGCCAGCAGCTTAGTTCTGGGGACAGGGTCCGAGCAGTACTTC. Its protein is CASSLVLGTGSEQYF.

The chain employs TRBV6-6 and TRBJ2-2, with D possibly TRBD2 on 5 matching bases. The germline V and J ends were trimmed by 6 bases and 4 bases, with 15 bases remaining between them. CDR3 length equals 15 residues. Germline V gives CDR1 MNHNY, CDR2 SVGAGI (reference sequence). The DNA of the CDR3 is TGTGCCAGCAGAAGCGGCAGGTCTTCCACCGGGGAGCTGTTTTTT. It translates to CASRSGRSSTGELFF.

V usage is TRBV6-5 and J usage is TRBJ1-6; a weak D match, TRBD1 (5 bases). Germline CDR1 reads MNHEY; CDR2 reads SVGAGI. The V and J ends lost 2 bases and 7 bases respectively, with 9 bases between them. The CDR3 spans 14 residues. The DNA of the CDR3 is TGTGCCAGCAGTTACCGCAGGGCCAATTCACCCCTCCACTTT. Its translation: CASSYRRANSPLHF.

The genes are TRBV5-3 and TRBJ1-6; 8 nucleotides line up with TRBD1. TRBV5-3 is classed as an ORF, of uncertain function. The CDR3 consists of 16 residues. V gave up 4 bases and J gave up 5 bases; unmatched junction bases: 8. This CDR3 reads CARSPIDRGNNSPLHF. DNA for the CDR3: TGTGCCAGAAGCCCGATAGACAGGGGTAATAATTCACCCCTCCACTTT.

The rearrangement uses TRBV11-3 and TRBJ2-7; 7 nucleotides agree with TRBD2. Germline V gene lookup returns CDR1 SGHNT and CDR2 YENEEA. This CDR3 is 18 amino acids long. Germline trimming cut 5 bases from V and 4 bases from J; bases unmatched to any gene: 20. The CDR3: CASSPGGSRFNDRYEQYF. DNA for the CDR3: TGTGCCAGCAGCCCAGGCGGGAGCCGCTTTAACGACCGATACGAGCAGTACTTC.

The chain's CDR3 is CASSLRTGGNYGYTF. CDR3 in DNA: TGTGCCAGCAGCTTAAGGACAGGGGGGAACTATGGCTACACCTTC. The genes are TRBV9 and TRBJ1-2; 10 bases are a match to TRBD1. CDR1 is SGDLS, CDR2 YYNGEE, per germline. This CDR3 contains 15 residues. V was clipped by 4 bases and J by 2 bases; unmatched bases: 5.

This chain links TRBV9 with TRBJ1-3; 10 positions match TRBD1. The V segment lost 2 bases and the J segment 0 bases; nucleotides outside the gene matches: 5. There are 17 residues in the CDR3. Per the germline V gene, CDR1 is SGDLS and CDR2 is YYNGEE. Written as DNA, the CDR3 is TGTGCCAGCAGCGTGTACCGGGACAGGGGCTCTGGAAACACCATATATTTT. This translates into CASSVYRDRGSGNTIYF.

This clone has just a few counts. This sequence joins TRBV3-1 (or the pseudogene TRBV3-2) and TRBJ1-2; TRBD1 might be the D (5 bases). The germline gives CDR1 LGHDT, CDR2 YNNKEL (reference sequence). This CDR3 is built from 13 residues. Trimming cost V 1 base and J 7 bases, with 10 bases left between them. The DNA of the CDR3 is TGTGCCAGCAGCCAAGTCGGACAATTTGGCTACACCTTC. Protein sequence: CASSQVGQFGYTF.

The CDR3 nucleotides are TGTGCCAGCAGCCCCCATCCGAACACTGAAGCTTTCTTT. It translates to CASSPHPNTEAFF. V is TRBV3-1 (or the pseudogene TRBV3-2) and J is TRBJ1-1; unclear D gene. Deletions cut 4 bases from V and 1 base from J, with 7 bases between. There are 13 residues in the CDR3. CDR1 LGHDT and CDR2 YNNKEL come from the germline V gene (reference sequence).

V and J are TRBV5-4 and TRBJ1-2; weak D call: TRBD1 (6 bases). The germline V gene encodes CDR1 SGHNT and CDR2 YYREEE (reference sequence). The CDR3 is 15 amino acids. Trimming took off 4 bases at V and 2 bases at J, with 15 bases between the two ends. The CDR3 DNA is TGTGCCAGCAGCCGAGGGGGACCGACCAACTATGGCTACACCTTC. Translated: CASSRGGPTNYGYTF.

The CDR3 region has the DNA TGTGCCAGCAGTGTGGACAGGCGAGGGACTGGCTACACCTTC. It is translated as CASSVDRRGTGYTF. The chain is built from TRBV11-3 and TRBJ1-2, with TRBD1 matching 7 bases. CDR3 length: 14 amino acids. J lost 7 bases, V lost 6 bases, and 11 bases had no gene match. In germline, CDR1 is SGHNT, CDR2 YENEEA.

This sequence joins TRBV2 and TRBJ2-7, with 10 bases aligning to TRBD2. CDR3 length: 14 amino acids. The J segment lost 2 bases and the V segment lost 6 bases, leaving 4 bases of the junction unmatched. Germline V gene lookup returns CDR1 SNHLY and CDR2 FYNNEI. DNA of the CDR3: TGTGCCAGCAGGAGGGGGACTAGCGCCTACGAGCAGTACTTC. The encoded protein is CASRRGTSAYEQYF.

This chain's CDR3 is CASSDVAGGFPDTQYF. Written as DNA, the CDR3 is TGTGCCAGCAGTGATGTCGCGGGAGGGTTCCCCGATACGCAGTATTTT. This chain uses TRBV2 with TRBJ2-3; 9 nucleotides align to TRBD2. Germline lookup yields CDR1 SNHLY and CDR2 FYNNEI. V trimming: 3 bases; J trimming: 6 bases; junction bases outside the gene matches: 10. The CDR3 is 16 amino acids.

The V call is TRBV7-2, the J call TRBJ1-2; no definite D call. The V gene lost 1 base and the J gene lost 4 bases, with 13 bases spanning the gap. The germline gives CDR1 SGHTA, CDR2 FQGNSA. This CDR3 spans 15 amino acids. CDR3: CASSLESGMGYGYTF. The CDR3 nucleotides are TGTGCCAGCAGCTTAGAATCCGGGATGGGCTATGGCTACACCTTC.

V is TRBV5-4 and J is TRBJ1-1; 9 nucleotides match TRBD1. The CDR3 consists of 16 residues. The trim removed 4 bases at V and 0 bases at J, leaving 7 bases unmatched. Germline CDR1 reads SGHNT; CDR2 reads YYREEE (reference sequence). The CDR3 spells CASSPETGGMNTEAFF. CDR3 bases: TGTGCCAGCAGCCCAGAGACAGGGGGGATGAACACTGAAGCTTTCTTT.

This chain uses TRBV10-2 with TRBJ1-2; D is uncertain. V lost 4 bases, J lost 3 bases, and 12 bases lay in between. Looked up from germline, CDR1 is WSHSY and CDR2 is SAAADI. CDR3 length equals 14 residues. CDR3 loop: CASSVAKEDYGYTF. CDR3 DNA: TGCGCCAGCAGTGTAGCTAAGGAGGACTATGGCTACACCTTC.

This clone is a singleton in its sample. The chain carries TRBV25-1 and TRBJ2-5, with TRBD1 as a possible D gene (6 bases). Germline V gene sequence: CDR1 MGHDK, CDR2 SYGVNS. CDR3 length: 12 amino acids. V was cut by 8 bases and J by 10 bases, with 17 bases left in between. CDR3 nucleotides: TGTGCCAGCTCACTCGGACAGACGGGCCAGTACTTC. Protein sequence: CASSLGQTGQYF.

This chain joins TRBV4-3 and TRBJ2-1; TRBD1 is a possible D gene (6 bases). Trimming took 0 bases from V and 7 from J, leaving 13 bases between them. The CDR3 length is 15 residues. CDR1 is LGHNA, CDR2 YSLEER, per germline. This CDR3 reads CASSQEGGVLNEQFF. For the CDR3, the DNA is TGCGCCAGCAGCCAAGAAGGGGGAGTCTTAAATGAGCAGTTCTTC.